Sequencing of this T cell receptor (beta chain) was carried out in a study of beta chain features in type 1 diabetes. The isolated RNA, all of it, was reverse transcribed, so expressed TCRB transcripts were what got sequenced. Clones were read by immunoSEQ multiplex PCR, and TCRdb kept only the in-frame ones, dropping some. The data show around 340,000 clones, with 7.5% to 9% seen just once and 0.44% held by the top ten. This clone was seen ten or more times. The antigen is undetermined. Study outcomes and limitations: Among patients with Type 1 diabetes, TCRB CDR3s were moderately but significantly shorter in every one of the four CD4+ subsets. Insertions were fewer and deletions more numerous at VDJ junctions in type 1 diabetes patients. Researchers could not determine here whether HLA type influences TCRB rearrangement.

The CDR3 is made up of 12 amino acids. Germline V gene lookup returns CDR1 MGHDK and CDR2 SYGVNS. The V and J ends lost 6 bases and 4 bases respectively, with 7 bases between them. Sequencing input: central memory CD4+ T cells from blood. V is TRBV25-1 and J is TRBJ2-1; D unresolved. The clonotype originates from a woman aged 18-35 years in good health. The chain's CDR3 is CASRASYNEQFF. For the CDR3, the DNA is TGTGCCAGCAGGGCAAGTTACAATGAGCAGTTCTTC.